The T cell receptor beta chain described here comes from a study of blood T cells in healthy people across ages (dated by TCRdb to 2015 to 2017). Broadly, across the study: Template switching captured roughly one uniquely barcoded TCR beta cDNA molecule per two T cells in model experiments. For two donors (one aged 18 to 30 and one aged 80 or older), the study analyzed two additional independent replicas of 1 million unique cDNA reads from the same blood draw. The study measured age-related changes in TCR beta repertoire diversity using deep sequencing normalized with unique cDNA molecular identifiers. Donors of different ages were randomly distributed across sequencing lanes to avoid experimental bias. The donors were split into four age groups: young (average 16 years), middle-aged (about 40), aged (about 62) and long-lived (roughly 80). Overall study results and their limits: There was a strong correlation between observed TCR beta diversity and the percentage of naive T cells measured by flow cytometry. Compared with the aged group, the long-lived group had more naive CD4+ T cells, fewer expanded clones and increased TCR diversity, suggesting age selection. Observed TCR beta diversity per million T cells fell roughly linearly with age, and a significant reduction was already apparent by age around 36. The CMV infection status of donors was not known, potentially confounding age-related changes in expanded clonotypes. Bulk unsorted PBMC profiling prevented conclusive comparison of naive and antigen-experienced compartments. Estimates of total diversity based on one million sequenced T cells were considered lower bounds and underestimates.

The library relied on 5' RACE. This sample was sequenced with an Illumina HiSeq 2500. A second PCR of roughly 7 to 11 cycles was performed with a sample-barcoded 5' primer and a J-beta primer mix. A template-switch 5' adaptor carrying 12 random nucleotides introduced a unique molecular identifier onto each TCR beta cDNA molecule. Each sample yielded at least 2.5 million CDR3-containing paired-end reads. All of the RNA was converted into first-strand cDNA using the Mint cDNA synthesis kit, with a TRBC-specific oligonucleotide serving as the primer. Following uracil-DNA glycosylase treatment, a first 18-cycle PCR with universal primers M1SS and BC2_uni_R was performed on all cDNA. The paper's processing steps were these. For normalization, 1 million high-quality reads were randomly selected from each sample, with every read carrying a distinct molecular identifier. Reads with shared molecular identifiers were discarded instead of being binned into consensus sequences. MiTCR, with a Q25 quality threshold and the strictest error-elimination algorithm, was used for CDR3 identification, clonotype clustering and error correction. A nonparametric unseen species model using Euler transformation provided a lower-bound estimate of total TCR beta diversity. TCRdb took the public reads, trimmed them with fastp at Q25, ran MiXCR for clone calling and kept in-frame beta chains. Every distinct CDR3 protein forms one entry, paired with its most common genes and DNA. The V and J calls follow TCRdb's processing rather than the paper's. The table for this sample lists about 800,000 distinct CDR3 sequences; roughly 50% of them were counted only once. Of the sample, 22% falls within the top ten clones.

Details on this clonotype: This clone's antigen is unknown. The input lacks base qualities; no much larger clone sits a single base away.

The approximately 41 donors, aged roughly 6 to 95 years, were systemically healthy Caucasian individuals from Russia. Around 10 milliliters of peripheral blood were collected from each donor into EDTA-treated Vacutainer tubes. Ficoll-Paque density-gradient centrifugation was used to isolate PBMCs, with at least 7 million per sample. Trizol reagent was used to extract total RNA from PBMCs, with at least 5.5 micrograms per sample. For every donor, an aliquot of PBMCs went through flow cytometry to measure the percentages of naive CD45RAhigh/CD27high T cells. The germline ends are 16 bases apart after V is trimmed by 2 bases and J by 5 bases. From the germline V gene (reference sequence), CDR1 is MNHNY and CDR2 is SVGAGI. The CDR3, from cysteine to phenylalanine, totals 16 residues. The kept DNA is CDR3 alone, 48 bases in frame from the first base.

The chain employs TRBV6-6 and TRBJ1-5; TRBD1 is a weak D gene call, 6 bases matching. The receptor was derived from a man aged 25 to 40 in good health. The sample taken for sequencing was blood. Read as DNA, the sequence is TGTGCCAGCAGTTACGCTACAGGGAGCGGGTATCAGCCCCAGCATTTT. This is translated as CASSYATGSGYQPQHF.